A single sample gave rise to the 2 T cell receptor beta chains below, sequenced in a study of patients and donors after allogeneic stem cell transplantation (dated by TCRdb to 2018 to 2020). Receptor libraries were prepared by RT-PCR. The sequencing machine was a NextSeq 550. TCRdb reworked the public reads: Q25 trimming with fastp, MiXCR clone assembly, productive beta chains retained. Every entry covers one CDR3 protein and lists the most common genes and DNA from its rows. This sample holds 150,000 to 200,000 distinct CDR3 sequences; 41% were observed only once. The top ten clonotypes cover 33% of the sample. Material for sequencing was blood, either unsorted or a sorted T cell fraction (not recorded which). Source of these receptors: a human donor who was either an allogeneic HSCT recipient or a stem cell or donor lymphocyte infusion donor (not recorded which). It is not recorded whose cells these are; they may come from a transplant donor.

The chain couples TRBV7-2 to TRBJ1-1; D is ambiguous. The V and J ends lost 5 bases and 7 bases respectively, with 8 bases between them. CDR1 is SGHTA and CDR2 is FQGNSA in the germline V gene. CDR3 length equals 11 residues. CDR3 nucleotides: TGTGCCAGCAGCCTGACTAATGAAGCTTTCTTT. Protein product: CASSLTNEAFF. The full variable domain, its missing parts supplied by reference TRBV7-2 and TRBJ1-1, is GAGVSQSPSNKVTEKGKDVELRCDPISGHTALYWYRQSLGQGLEFLIYFQGNSAPDKSGLPSDRFSAERTGGSVSTLTIQRTQQEDSAVYLCASSLTNEAFFGQGTRLTVV.

With regard to this clonotype: Sequence at one end of the junction differs from germline and may be a read error. The chain carries TRBV12-3 or TRBV12-4 and TRBJ2-1, with TRBD2 matching over 8 bases. The CDR3 consists of 13 residues. The chain's CDR3 is CASSLAGHNEQFF. The CDR3 DNA reads as TGTGCCAGCAGCTTAGCGGGGCACAATGAGCAGTTCTTC.